This TCR beta chain is drawn from a study of OX40 agonist ivuxolimab in advanced cancers. The assay was immunoSEQ multiplex PCR, and TCRdb's table has in-frame clones only and misses some. Found here are about 95,000 clones, under 85% of them singletons; the top ten hold less than 5%. The CDR3 sequence is 14 residues long. Germline CDR1 is SGDLS and CDR2 is YYNGEE. The ends lost 5 bases at V and 4 bases at J; junction bases unmatched: 6. Here the sequenced sample was CD4+ or CD8+ T cells sorted from blood, taken in a trial of the OX40 agonist ivuxolimab. V is TRBV9 and J is TRBJ1-1; 9 bases map to TRBD1. The receptor comes from an adult with an advanced solid tumor such as melanoma, head and neck, liver or kidney cancer. This chain's CDR3 is CASSKQGAGTEAFF. CDR3 DNA sequence: TGTGCCAGCAGTAAACAGGGGGCCGGCACTGAAGCTTTCTTT.